This TCR beta chain was obtained from a study of T cell responses to AZD1222 COVID-19 vaccine. About the research overall: Second-dose timings of about 4 or about 12 weeks were pooled. Study results and caveats: Vaccine-associated CD4 TCRs spanned spike, dominant at 160-218 and 743-854. The donor group comprised mostly white British people and more females; the analysis possibly underestimated clonal diversity.

Comment on this clone: Its cognate antigen is unknown.

V dropped 6 bases and J dropped 1 base, with 9 bases sitting between them. Germline V CDR1 and CDR2: GTSNPN, SVGIG (reference sequence). The CDR3 is 12 amino acids. Method: immunoSEQ multiplex PCR; TCRdb's copy keeps in-frame clones and lacks some. The table has 90,000 to 110,000 clones, about 80% seen once. The genes are TRBV30 and TRBJ1-1; maybe TRBD1 (6 bases). This TCR was recovered from an adult in good health. Sequences were derived from peripheral blood, sampled on day 0 of AZD1222 vaccination. The CDR3 coding sequence is TGTGCCTGTAGGGGGGGGAACACTGAAGCTTTCTTT. This translates into CACRGGNTEAFF.